The table lists the clone carrying this T cell receptor beta chain with a few counts. These data originate in a study of blood T cell repertoires in COVID-19. Across the whole study: From the United States, Italy and Spain came samples of acute and convalescent COVID-19. The analysed material was cDNA or gDNA that came from T cells, B-cell-depleted T cells, or PBMCs.

Clones were sequenced by immunoSEQ multiplex PCR, and TCRdb holds only the in-frame ones, with some missing. The sample shows a few hundred thousand clones, 89% of them seen only once. Germline V lookup: CDR1 MNHEY, CDR2 SMNVEV (reference sequence). CDR3 length: 13 residues. Trimming removed 6 bases from V and 1 base from J, with 9 bases in between. The receptor was isolated from a woman younger than 45 who had recovered from COVID-19. The source material was PBMCs or T cells enriched from blood (not recorded which). The V call is TRBV27, the J call TRBJ1-1, with unresolved D. This chain's CDR3 is CASRLQWNTEAFF. The DNA of the CDR3 is TGTGCCAGCAGGTTACAGTGGAACACTGAAGCTTTCTTT.